These 2 T cell receptor beta chains originate from one sample sequenced in a study of OX40 agonist ivuxolimab in advanced cancers. The method was immunoSEQ multiplex PCR; TCRdb's version includes in-frame clones alone and lacks a portion of them. The sample consists of 49,000 or so clones, roughly 90% of them appearing once. The material sequenced was CD4+ or CD8+ T cells sorted from blood, taken in a trial of the OX40 agonist ivuxolimab. Receptors originate from an adult with an advanced solid tumor such as melanoma, head and neck, liver or kidney cancer.

This chain joins TRBV10-3 and TRBJ1-1, with a tentative D call TRBD1 (5 bases). Between the trimmed V and J ends, which lost 4 bases and 3 bases, there was a span of 18 bases. CDR1 ENHRY and CDR2 SYGVKD come from the germline V gene. The CDR3 runs to 16 residues. The CDR3 nucleotides read TGTGCCATCAGTGCTCGGGACTACAGAGGGGACACTGAAGCTTTCTTT. This gives the protein CAISARDYRGDTEAFF.

This chain uses TRBV4-3 with TRBJ1-3, with D unclear. The CDR3 is made up of 18 amino acids. V was clipped by 2 bases and J by 0 bases, with 17 bases between them. Germline assignment: CDR1 LGHNA and CDR2 YSLEER. The CDR3 coding sequence is TGCGCCAGCAGCCAACTGAAGGTCCCCTTTAACTCTGGAAACACCATATATTTT. Translation: CASSQLKVPFNSGNTIYF.